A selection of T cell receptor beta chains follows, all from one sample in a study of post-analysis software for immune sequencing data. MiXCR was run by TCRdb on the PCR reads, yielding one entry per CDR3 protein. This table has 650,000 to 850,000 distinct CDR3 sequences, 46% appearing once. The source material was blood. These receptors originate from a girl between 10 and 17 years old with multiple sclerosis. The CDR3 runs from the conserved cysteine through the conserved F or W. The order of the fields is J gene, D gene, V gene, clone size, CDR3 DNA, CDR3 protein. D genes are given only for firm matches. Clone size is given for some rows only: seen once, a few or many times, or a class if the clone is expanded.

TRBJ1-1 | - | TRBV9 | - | TGTGCCAGCAGCGTAAGGGGAGGGCAGAGTAACTCTGAAGCTTTCTTT | CASSVRGGQSNSEAFF
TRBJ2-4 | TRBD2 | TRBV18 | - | TGTGCCAGCTCACGAGCGGGGGAGGCCAAAAACATTCAGTACTTC | CASSRAGEAKNIQYF
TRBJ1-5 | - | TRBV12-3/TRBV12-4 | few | TGTGCCAGCAGACCAAAGCCGGGGCCCCGGGGCAATCAGCCCCAGCATTTT | CASRPKPGPRGNQPQHF
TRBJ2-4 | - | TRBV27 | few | TGTGCCAGCACTCTCGGGAGTCTGGGCAAAAACATTCAGTACTTC | CASTLGSLGKNIQYF
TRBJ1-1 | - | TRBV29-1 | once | TGCAGCGCCTCCGTTGGTGAAGCTGAAGCTTTCTTT | CSASVGEAEAFF
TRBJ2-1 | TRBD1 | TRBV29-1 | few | TGCAGCGGGGACAGCCCCCCCGGGTCCTACAATGAGCAGTTCTTC | CSGDSPPGSYNEQFF
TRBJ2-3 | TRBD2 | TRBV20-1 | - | TGCAGTGCCCGGGCGCTAGCGGGAGTAGGTACGCAGTATTTT | CSARALAGVGTQYF
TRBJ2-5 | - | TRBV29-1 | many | TGCAGCGTTGAGGGGAGGCTCCAAGAGACCCAGTACTTC | CSVEGRLQETQYF
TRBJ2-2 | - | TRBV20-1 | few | TGCAGTGCCAACGGCCCGGAGATAAACACCGGGGAGCTGTTTTTT | CSANGPEINTGELFF
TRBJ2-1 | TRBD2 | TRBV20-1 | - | TGCAGTGCTCCTTTACGCGGGAGGGGCCTTGGAGATGAGCAGTTCTTC | CSAPLRGRGLGDEQFF
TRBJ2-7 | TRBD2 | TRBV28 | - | TGTGCCAGCAGCCCGGGGGGGGCGCAGGTCTACGAGCAGTACTTC | CASSPGGAQVYEQYF
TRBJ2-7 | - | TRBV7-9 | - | TGTGCCAGCACCCTTAGTAGGGAGGGGGGTTCCTACGAGCAGTACTTC | CASTLSREGGSYEQYF
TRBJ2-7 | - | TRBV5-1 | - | TGCGCCAGCAGCCCCCCTTGGGGAGACTCCTACGAGCAGTACTTC | CASSPPWGDSYEQYF
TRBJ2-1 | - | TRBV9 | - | TGTGCCAGCAGCGGAGGCCCTTGGCGCGGGAATGAGCAGTTCTTC | CASSGGPWRGNEQFF
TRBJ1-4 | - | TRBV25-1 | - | TGTGCCAGCAGTGACGGGGCTAATGAAAAACTGTTTTTT | CASSDGANEKLFF
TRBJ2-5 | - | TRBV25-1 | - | TGTGCCAGCACCTCCCCGCAGGGTGAGGGCGAGACCCAGTACTTC | CASTSPQGEGETQYF
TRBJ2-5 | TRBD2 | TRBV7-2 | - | TGTGCCAGCAGCGTCGGGGGGGGCTACGGGCAGTACTTC | CASSVGGGYGQYF
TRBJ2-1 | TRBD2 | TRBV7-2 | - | TGTGCCAGCAGCCTCTCCAGACTAGCGCCTAATGAGCAGTTCTTC | CASSLSRLAPNEQFF
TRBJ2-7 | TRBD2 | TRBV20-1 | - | TGCAGTGCCCCCGGGACTAGCGGCTACAATGAGCAGTACTTC | CSAPGTSGYNEQYF
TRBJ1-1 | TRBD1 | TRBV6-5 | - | TGTGCCAGCAGGCCGACAGGGGCCAACACTGAAGCTTTCTTT | CASRPTGANTEAFF
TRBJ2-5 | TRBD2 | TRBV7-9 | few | TGTGCCAGCAGCTCTAGCGGGAGGGCCAGGGAGGCCCAGTACTTC | CASSSSGRAREAQYF
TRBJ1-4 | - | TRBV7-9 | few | TGTGCCAGCAGTTCCAACCGGGACAAGACTAATGAAAAACTGTTTTTT | CASSSNRDKTNEKLFF
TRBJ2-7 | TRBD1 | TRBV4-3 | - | TGCGCCAGCAGCCAAGAAAGGTCGGGACAGGGCCACGAGCAGTACTTC | CASSQERSGQGHEQYF
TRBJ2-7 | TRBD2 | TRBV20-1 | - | TGCAGTGCTATCACTAGCGGGAGTTATAATGAGCAGTACTTC | CSAITSGSYNEQYF
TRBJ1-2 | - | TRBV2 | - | TGTGCCAGCACAACGGGGATCAACTATGGCTACACCTTC | CASTTGINYGYTF
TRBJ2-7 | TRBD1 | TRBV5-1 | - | TGCGCCAGCAGCTTGAAACAGGGGCAATCCTACGAGCAGTACTTC | CASSLKQGQSYEQYF
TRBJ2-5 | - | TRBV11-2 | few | TGTGCCAGCGCCCCGCCCCCCCAAACGTACCAAGAGACCCAGTACTTC | CASAPPPQTYQETQYF
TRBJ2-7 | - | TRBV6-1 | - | TGTGCCAGCAGTGTTTTAGAACTCCATCAGGGCGAGCAGTACTTC | CASSVLELHQGEQYF
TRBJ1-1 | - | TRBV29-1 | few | TGCAGCGTCCCCTGGGGGAGCACTGAAGCTTTCTTT | CSVPWGSTEAFF
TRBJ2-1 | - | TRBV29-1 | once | TGCAGCGTTGCGGGCCTAGCAAGAGGGGATGAGCAGTTCTTC | CSVAGLARGDEQFF
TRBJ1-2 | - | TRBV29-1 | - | TGCAGCGTTGATAGTGGGGACTATGGCTACACCTTC | CSVDSGDYGYTF
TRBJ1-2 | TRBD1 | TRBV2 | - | TGTGCCAGCCCTAAGACAGGGTTTGACTATGGCTACACCTTC | CASPKTGFDYGYTF
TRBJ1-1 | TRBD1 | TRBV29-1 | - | TGCAGCACCGTTCAGGGGGCCACTGAAGCTTTCTTT | CSTVQGATEAFF
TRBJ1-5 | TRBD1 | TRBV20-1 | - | TGCAGTGCTAGAGTTGGGAGACAGGGCTATAGCAATCAGCCCCAGCATTTT | CSARVGRQGYSNQPQHF
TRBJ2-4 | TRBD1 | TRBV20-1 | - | TGCAGTGCGAGTAGGACAGGCAGTTCCGCCAAAAACATTCAGTACTTC | CSASRTGSSAKNIQYF
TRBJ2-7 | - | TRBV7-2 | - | TGTGCCAGCAGCTTAGGCGTAAGGGGTAGCCCCTACGAGCAGTACTTC | CASSLGVRGSPYEQYF
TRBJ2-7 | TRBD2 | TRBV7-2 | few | TGTGCCAGCAGCCTAATTACTAGCGGAGAGTACGAGCAGTACTTC | CASSLITSGEYEQYF
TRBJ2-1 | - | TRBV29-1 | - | TGCAGCGCACTTGGGAATATAGAGTTCTTC | CSALGNIEFF
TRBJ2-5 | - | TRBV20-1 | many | TGCAGTGCTAGACCCAAAGAGACCCAGTACTTC | CSARPKETQYF
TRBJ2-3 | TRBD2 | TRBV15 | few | TGTGCCACCAGCAGAGAGGGCGCGGGAGTTGTAGCAGATACGCAGTATTTT | CATSREGAGVVADTQYF
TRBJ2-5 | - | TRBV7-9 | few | TGTGCCAGCAGCACCAGGGGGGCGACAGAAGAGACCCAGTACTTC | CASSTRGATEETQYF
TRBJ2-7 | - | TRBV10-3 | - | TGTGCCATCAGTGTAACCGGGACAAAGGGCTCCTACGAGCAGTACTTC | CAISVTGTKGSYEQYF
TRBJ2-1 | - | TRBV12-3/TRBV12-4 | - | TGTGCCAGCAGTTTAGTGCAGGGCAGCTCCTACAATGAGCAGTTCTTC | CASSLVQGSSYNEQFF
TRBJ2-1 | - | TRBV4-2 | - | TGTGCCAGCAGCCAAGCCGTGGCGAGCATTGTGAATGAGCAGTTCTTC | CASSQAVASIVNEQFF